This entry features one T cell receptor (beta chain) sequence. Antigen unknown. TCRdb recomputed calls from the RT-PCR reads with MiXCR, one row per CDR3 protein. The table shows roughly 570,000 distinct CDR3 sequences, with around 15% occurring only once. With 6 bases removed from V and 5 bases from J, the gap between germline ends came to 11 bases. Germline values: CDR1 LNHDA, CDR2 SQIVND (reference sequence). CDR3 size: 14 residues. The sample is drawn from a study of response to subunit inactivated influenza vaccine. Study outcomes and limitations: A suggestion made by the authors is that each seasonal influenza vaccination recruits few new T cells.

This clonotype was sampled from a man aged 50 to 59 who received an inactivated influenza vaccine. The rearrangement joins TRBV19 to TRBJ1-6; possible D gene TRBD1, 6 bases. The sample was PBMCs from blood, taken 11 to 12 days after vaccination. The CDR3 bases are TGTGCCAGTAGGAGGACAGAAGATAATTCACCCCTCCACTTT. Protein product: CASRRTEDNSPLHF.